This T cell receptor (beta chain) was sequenced for a study of cytomegalovirus exposure and HLA in healthy donors. General study results and limits: Usually a TCR sequence was rare, but some public TCRs were found in many donors.

In germline, CDR1 is SGHDT, CDR2 YYEEEE. Trimming removed 3 bases from V and 6 bases from J; junction bases left unmatched: 1. This CDR3 has 13 amino acids. In regard to this clone: Its antigen is as yet unknown.

Assay used: immunoSEQ multiplex PCR; TCRdb lists only in-frame clones, some missing. The sample carries 70,000 to 75,000 clones, 85% to 95% recorded once. Sequencing input: PBMCs. The receptor was isolated from a man younger than 35 in good health and CMV-seropositive. The V call is TRBV5-6, the J call TRBJ2-3; 10 bases agree with TRBD2. For the CDR3, the DNA is TGTGCCAGCAGCTGGACTAGCGGTGATACGCAGTATTTT. Its protein is CASSWTSGDTQYF.